Sequencing of this TCR beta chain was carried out in a study of blood T cell repertoires in COVID-19. Across the study: From the United States, Italy and Spain came samples of acute and convalescent COVID-19. Sources were T cells, B-cell-depleted T cells, or PBMCs; the material itself was cDNA or gDNA.

In the original processing: Reference gene primer amplification gave estimated nucleated cell counts. The method was immunoSEQ multiplex PCR; TCRdb's version includes in-frame clones alone and lacks a portion of them. D and trimming come from the DNA, and the V and J calls and clone size come from that table. The top ten hold 27% of the sample, which has 35,000 to 50,000 clones, roughly three quarters seen once. The CDR3 loop spans 14 amino acids. Between the trimmed V and J ends, which lost 0 bases and 1 base, there was a span of 7 bases. Germline V gene data show CDR1 as SGHNT and CDR2 as YYREEE (reference sequence). This clone was observed a single time.

Sequences were obtained from peripheral blood. This rearrangement joins TRBV5-4 to TRBJ1-1; no reliable D call. The sequence derives from a man older than 75 with acute or convalescent COVID-19. CDR3 sequence: CASSLAGGNTEAFF. CDR3 coding DNA: TGTGCCAGCAGCTTGGCCGGAGGGAACACTGAAGCTTTCTTT.